The 25 T cell receptor beta chains given below trace back to one sample, sequenced in a study of blood T cell repertoires in COVID-19. Produced via immunoSEQ multiplex PCR; TCRdb's table is partial and in-frame only. The repertoire consists of about 220,000 clones, with 70% to 90% occurring once and the leading ten covering more than 2%. The sequencing sample was made of peripheral blood. Receptors were obtained from a woman aged 70-85 years with COVID-19, enrolled during active disease.

This clone occurred a few times. This rearrangement joins TRBV6-2 or TRBV6-3 to TRBJ1-1, with TRBD1 as a possible D gene (6 bases). Germline V gives CDR1 MNHEY, CDR2 SVGEGT. Trimming left V 4 bases short and J 6 bases short, with 15 bases between. The CDR3 contains 14 residues. The CDR3 nucleotides are TGTGCCAGCAGTTCCCTGGGGGGGCCCGCTGAAGCTTTCTTT. Protein product: CASSSLGGPAEAFF.

CDR3 nucleotide sequence: TGTGCCAGTAGTCTTAGAGGGGGCGGGAGGCCGAATACGCAGTATTTT. Its protein is CASSLRGGGRPNTQYF. The chain uses TRBV19 and TRBJ2-3; a weak D match, TRBD2 (8 bases). CDR1 is LNHDA, CDR2 SQIVND, per germline (reference sequence). This CDR3 comprises 16 residues. V lost 5 bases and J 7 bases, leaving 22 bases between the germline ends.

This clone was found a few times. The rearrangement uses TRBV2 and TRBJ2-1; 7 bases match TRBD2. Germline CDR1 is SNHLY and CDR2 is FYNNEI. The J segment lost 10 bases and the V segment lost 5 bases, leaving 8 bases of the junction unmatched. The CDR3 runs to 13 residues. The CDR3 here is CASSTRLALEQFF. CDR3 DNA sequence: TGTGCCAGCAGTACCCGACTAGCACTGGAGCAGTTCTTC.

The J gene is TRBJ2-3, the V gene TRBV5-1; 9 nucleotides line up with TRBD1. Germline trimming cut 4 bases from V and 3 bases from J; bases unmatched to any gene: 9. The germline gives CDR1 SGHRS, CDR2 YFSETQ. CDR3 length: 16 residues. The CDR3 nucleotides are TGCGCCAGCAGCCCTCCGGGACAGGGAGGGACAGATACGCAGTATTTT. It yields the protein CASSPPGQGGTDTQYF.

V usage is TRBV18 and J usage is TRBJ1-2, with D maybe TRBD1 (6 bases). The CDR3 is 14 amino acids. CDR1 and CDR2 (germline): KGHSH, LQKENI. V lost 2 bases to trimming and J lost 7 bases, with 14 bases between them. DNA for the CDR3: TGTGCCAGCTCACCAGCAGGGGACATTGGTGGCTACACCTTC. It translates to CASSPAGDIGGYTF.

The chain uses TRBV11-2 and TRBJ1-1; D may be TRBD1 (6 bases). V was cut by 2 bases and J by 3 bases, with 13 bases left in between. The germline V gene encodes CDR1 SGHAT and CDR2 FQNNGV. The CDR3 length is 15 residues. The CDR3 DNA follows: TGTGCCAGCAGCTTACTTACAGGGTTGGACACTGAAGCTTTCTTT. This codes for CASSLLTGLDTEAFF.

This clone has more than one count but fewer than ten. The CDR3 protein is CASSNSTGPLMNTEAFF. In DNA form, the CDR3 reads TGTGCCAGCAGCAACAGCACAGGGCCACTCATGAACACTGAAGCTTTCTTT. The chain carries TRBV21-1 and TRBJ1-1; the table's D call, TRBD1, has no DNA check behind it. TRBV21-1 is deemed a pseudogene. The CDR3 has 17 residues.

The CDR3 bases are TGTGCCAGCAGCTTAATGGGGGACAGTGAGCAGTTCTTC. It is translated as CASSLMGDSEQFF. The chain joins TRBV7-3 to TRBJ2-1, with 7 bases aligning to TRBD1. The CDR3 length is 13 residues. Trimming took 1 base from V and 9 from J; bases not matched to a gene: 3. The germline CDR1 and CDR2 sequences are SGHTA and FQGTGA. Full variable domain (missing parts from reference TRBV7-3 and TRBJ2-1): GAGVSQTPSNKVTEKGKYVELRCDPISGHTALYWYRQSLGQGPEFLIYFQGTGAADDSGLPNDRFFAVRPEGSVSTLKIQRTERGDSAVYLCASSLMGDSEQFFGPGTRLTVL.

Regarding this clone: At one end the junction does not follow the germline gene, possibly because of a read error. Here the CDR3 reads CASSTPLAGVADTQYF. The CDR3 DNA is TGTGCTAGCAGCACCCCACTAGCGGGAGTGGCAGATACGCAGTATTTT. The chain employs TRBV7-7 and TRBJ2-3; 11 bases are shared with TRBD2. CDR1 SSHAT and CDR2 FNYEAQ come from the germline V gene (reference sequence). There are 16 residues in the CDR3.

The chain couples TRBV5-4 to TRBJ1-1, with TRBD1 matching over 9 bases. CDR3 length equals 16 residues. Trimming took 1 base from V and 0 from J; bases not matched to a gene: 4. Germline assignment: CDR1 SGHNT and CDR2 YYREEE (reference sequence). The CDR3 sequence is CASSLLGQGMNTEAFF. The CDR3 DNA reads TGTGCCAGCAGCTTGCTGGGACAGGGAATGAACACTGAAGCTTTCTTT.

The rearrangement joins TRBV7-9 to TRBJ2-1; tentative D call: TRBD2 (6 bases). V lost 7 bases and J 0 bases, leaving 10 bases between the germline ends. Germline values: CDR1 SEHNR, CDR2 FQNEAQ (reference sequence). The length of the CDR3 is 14 residues. Here the CDR3 DNA reads TGTGCCAGCACTAGCGTAAGCTCCTACAATGAGCAGTTCTTC. Encoded protein: CASTSVSSYNEQFF.

This chain uses TRBV19 with TRBJ2-3; 9 bases are a match to TRBD2. V shed 3 bases, J shed 3 bases, and the junction held 7 bases outside the gene matches. The CDR3 is 16 residues long. Germline V gene data show CDR1 as LNHDA and CDR2 as SQIVND (reference sequence). The CDR3 coding sequence is TGTGCCAGTAGTATCCGGATAGCGGGAGTGACAGATACGCAGTATTTT. This codes for CASSIRIAGVTDTQYF.

This clone has more than one count but fewer than ten. The V gene is TRBV6-6, the J gene TRBJ2-1; 7 bases align to TRBD2. CDR1 is MNHNY and CDR2 is SVGAGI in the germline V gene (reference sequence). V was pared by 0 bases and J by 4 bases, with 6 bases of the junction left unmatched. This CDR3 comprises 16 residues. Here the CDR3 reads CASSYSPTSRYNEQFF. The CDR3 nucleotides are TGTGCCAGCAGTTACTCGCCGACTAGCCGATACAATGAGCAGTTCTTC.

The genes are TRBV14 and TRBJ1-2; 9 bases agree with TRBD1. Germline CDR1 SGHDN, CDR2 FVKESK. V shed 4 bases and J 5 bases; nucleotides not matched to a gene: 2. The CDR3 length is 13 residues. In DNA, the CDR3 is TGTGCCAGCAGCCTGGGACAGGGTTATGGCTACACCTTC. Residues: CASSLGQGYGYTF.

V and J are TRBV19 and TRBJ2-5; 11 positions agree with TRBD2. In germline, CDR1 is LNHDA, CDR2 SQIVND (reference sequence). The V and J ends lost 1 base and 4 bases, in that order; junction bases with no gene match: 2. The CDR3 is 15 amino acids. The CDR3 sequence is CASSIVGLAGETQYF. CDR3 coding DNA: TGTGCCAGTAGTATAGTCGGACTAGCGGGAGAGACCCAGTACTTC.

This clone was detected once. The V and J genes are TRBV18 and TRBJ2-5, with 8 bases aligning to TRBD2. After removal of 0 bases from V and 5 bases from J, the junction contained 8 bases not matched to a gene. From germline, CDR1 is KGHSH and CDR2 LQKENI. The CDR3 sequence is 16 residues long. CDR3 residues: CASSPPVGRAGETQYF. CDR3 in DNA: TGTGCCAGCTCACCACCGGTCGGGAGGGCCGGGGAGACCCAGTACTTC. The full variable domain, with the rest looked up from reference TRBV18 and TRBJ2-5, is NAGVMQNPRHLVRRRGQEARLRCSPMKGHSHVYWYRQLPEEGLKFMVYLQKENIIDESGMPKERFSAEFPKEGPSILRIQQVVRGDSAAYFCASSPPVGRAGETQYFGPGTRLLVL.

CDR3: CASSLGVDRIQETQYF. The CDR3 bases are TGTGCCAGCAGCTTAGGGGTCGACAGGATCCAAGAGACCCAGTACTTC. V is TRBV7-2 and J is TRBJ2-5, with D possibly TRBD1 on 6 matching bases. Trimming removed 1 base at V and 1 base at J, with 13 bases between. CDR3 size: 16 residues. Germline assignment: CDR1 SGHTA and CDR2 FQGNSA.

The chain joins TRBV5-6 to TRBJ1-2; TRBD1 agrees at 11 bases. The CDR3 loop spans 15 amino acids. Trimming took 3 bases from V and 4 from J; bases not matched to a gene: 5. CDR1 is SGHDT and CDR2 is YYEEEE in the germline V gene. CDR3 sequence (DNA): TGTGCCAGCAGCTCTAGGACAGGGGGCATCTATGGCTACACCTTC. Protein: CASSSRTGGIYGYTF.

The chain couples TRBV3-1 (or the pseudogene TRBV3-2) to TRBJ2-2; TRBD2 matches at 10 bases. Germline V gene sequence: CDR1 LGHDT, CDR2 YNNKEL (reference sequence). J gave up 0 bases and V 3 bases, and 13 bases lay outside the gene matches. The CDR3 loop spans 20 amino acids. CDR3 in DNA: TGTGCCAGCAGCCATATCCAACTAGCGGGGCCCCGTACGAACACCGGGGAGCTGTTTTTT. Its translation: CASSHIQLAGPRTNTGELFF.

The chain employs TRBV7-2 and TRBJ2-7; D is unresolved. This CDR3 spans 13 amino acids. Germline loops: CDR1 SGHTA, CDR2 FQGNSA. Trimming left V 5 bases short and J 2 bases short, with 10 bases between. DNA for the CDR3: TGTGCCAGCAGCGCAAGACTGGCCTACGAGCAGTACTTC. Protein product: CASSARLAYEQYF.

This clone was seen a few times. The J gene is TRBJ1-5, the V gene TRBV19; weak D call: TRBD1 (6 bases). Trimming took off 3 bases at V and 8 bases at J, with 14 bases between the two ends. Germline CDR1 is LNHDA and CDR2 is SQIVND (reference sequence). The CDR3 has 14 residues. The CDR3 DNA is TGTGCCAGTAGTATGCTTGGGGGCCGGGAGCCCCAGCATTTT. Protein sequence: CASSMLGGREPQHF.

The chain uses TRBV30 and TRBJ1-4; 7 nucleotides line up with TRBD1. The CDR3 has 13 residues. Losses at the gene ends were 5 bases for V and 1 base for J; bases not matched to a gene: 1. The V gene's germline CDR1 is GTSNPN and CDR2 SVGIG (reference sequence). The CDR3 DNA reads TGTGCCTGGGCAGGGGGAACTAATGAAAAACTGTTTTTT. This gives the protein CAWAGGTNEKLFF. Filled out from reference TRBV30 and TRBJ1-4, the complete variable domain reads SQTIHQWPATLVQPVGSPLSLECTVEGTSNPNLYWYRQAAGRGLQLLFYSVGIGQISSEVPQNLSASRPQDRQFILSSKKLLLSDSGFYLCAWAGGTNEKLFFGSGTQLSVL.

The gene calls are TRBV19 and TRBJ1-1; no clear D gene. Germline V lookup: CDR1 LNHDA, CDR2 SQIVND (reference sequence). V lost 3 bases and J lost 5, with 7 bases in between. This CDR3 is built from 12 residues. The CDR3 loop is CASSIEGTEAFF. In DNA form, the CDR3 reads TGTGCCAGTAGTATTGAGGGTACTGAAGCTTTCTTT.

The chain employs TRBV11-1 and TRBJ2-1; tentative D call: TRBD1 (6 bases). Trimming removed 1 base at V and 0 bases at J, with 7 bases between. CDR1 SGHAT and CDR2 FQDESV come from the germline V gene (reference sequence). This CDR3 is built from 15 residues. The CDR3 spells CASSLVGGSYNEQFF. DNA of the CDR3: TGTGCCAGCAGCTTAGTAGGGGGCTCCTACAATGAGCAGTTCTTC.

The V gene is TRBV6-5, the J gene TRBJ1-3; the match to TRBD1 covers 7 bases. V gave up 4 bases and J gave up 0 bases; unmatched junction bases: 6. CDR3 length equals 16 residues. Per germline, CDR1 MNHEY and CDR2 SVGAGI. CDR3 loop: CASSFQGGGSGNTIYF. The CDR3 DNA reads TGTGCCAGCAGTTTTCAGGGGGGTGGCTCTGGAAACACCATATATTTT.